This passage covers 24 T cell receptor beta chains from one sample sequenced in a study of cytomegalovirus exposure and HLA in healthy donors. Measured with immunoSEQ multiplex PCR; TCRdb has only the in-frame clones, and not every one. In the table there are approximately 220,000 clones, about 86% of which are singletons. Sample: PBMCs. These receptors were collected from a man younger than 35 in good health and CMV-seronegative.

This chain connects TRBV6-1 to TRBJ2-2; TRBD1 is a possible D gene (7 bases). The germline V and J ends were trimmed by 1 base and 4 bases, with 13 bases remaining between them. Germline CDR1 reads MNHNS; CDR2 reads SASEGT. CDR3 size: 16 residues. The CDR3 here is CASSEGRGRITGELFF. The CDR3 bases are TGTGCCAGCAGTGAAGGGAGGGGGCGAATCACCGGGGAGCTGTTTTTT.

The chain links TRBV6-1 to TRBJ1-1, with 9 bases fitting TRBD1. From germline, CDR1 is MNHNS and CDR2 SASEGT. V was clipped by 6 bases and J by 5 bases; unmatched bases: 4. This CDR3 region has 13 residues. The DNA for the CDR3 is TGTGCCAGCAGGGACAGGGGTTTAACTGAAGCTTTCTTT. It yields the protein CASRDRGLTEAFF.

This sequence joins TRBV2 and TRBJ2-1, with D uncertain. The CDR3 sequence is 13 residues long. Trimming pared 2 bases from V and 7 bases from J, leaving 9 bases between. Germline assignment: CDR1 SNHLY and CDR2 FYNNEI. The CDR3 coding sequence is TGTGCCAGCAGTGAATTGTCTCCGAATGAGCAGTTCTTC. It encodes CASSELSPNEQFF.

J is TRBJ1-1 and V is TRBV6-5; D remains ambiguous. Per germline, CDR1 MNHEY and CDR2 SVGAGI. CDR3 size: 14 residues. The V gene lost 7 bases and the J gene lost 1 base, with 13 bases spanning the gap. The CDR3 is CASTRILGNTEAFF. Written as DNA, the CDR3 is TGTGCCAGCACACGCATCCTCGGGAACACTGAAGCTTTCTTT.

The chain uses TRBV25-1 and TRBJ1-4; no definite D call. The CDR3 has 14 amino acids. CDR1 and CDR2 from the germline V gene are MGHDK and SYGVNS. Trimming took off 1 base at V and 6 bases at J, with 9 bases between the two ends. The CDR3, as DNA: TGTGCCAGCAGTGAATTGTCCGGGGATGAAAAACTGTTTTTT. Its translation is CASSELSGDEKLFF.

The CDR3 sequence: CASSLYSGELFF. Written as DNA, the CDR3 is TGTGCCAGCAGTTTATATAGCGGGGAGCTGTTTTTT. The chain couples TRBV27 to TRBJ2-2; the D is unclear. The CDR3 runs 12 residues. V lost 1 base to trimming and J lost 7 bases, with 4 bases between them. Germline V gene sequence: CDR1 MNHEY, CDR2 SMNVEV (reference sequence).

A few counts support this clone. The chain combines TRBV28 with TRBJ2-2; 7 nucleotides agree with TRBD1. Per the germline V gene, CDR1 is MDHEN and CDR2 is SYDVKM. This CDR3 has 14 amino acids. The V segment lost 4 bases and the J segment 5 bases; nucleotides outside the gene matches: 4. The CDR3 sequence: CASSSRTGTGELFF. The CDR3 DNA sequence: TGTGCCAGCAGTTCTAGGACAGGAACCGGGGAGCTGTTTTTT.

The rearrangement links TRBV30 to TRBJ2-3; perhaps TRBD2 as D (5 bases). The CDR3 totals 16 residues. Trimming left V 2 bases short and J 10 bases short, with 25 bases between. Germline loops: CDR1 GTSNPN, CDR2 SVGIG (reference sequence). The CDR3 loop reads CAWSREGLIPLSAQYF. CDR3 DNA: TGTGCCTGGAGTAGAGAGGGTTTAATCCCCCTTAGTGCGCAGTATTTT.

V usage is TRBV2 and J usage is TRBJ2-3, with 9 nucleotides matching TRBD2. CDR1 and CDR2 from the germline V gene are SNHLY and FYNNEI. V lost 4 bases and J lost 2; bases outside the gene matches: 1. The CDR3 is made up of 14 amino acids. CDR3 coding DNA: TGTGCCAGCAGTGTAGCGGGAGACACAGATACGCAGTATTTT. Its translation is CASSVAGDTDTQYF.

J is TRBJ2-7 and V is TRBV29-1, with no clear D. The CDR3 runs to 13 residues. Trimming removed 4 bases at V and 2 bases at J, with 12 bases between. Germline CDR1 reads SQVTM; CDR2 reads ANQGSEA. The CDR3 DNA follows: TGCAGCGTTGTCAAACAAAACGCCTACGAGCAGTACTTC. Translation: CSVVKQNAYEQYF.

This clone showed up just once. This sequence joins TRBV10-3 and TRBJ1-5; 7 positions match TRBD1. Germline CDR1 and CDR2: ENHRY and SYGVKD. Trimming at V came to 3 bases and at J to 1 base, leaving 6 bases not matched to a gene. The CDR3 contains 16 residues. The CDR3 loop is CAISDQGQLSNQPQHF. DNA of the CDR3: TGTGCCATCAGTGATCAGGGACAGCTAAGCAATCAGCCCCAGCATTTT.

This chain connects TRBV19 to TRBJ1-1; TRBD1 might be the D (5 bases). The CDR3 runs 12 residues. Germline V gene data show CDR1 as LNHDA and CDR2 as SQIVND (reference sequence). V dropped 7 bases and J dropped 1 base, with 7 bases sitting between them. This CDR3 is CASTTGNTEAFF. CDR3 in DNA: TGTGCCAGTACTACAGGGAACACTGAAGCTTTCTTT.

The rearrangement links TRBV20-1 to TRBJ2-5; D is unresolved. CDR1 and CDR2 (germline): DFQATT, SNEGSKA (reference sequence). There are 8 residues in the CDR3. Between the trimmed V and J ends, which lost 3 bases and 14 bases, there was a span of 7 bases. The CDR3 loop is CSARPGYF. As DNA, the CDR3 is TGCAGTGCTAGGCCAGGCTACTTC.

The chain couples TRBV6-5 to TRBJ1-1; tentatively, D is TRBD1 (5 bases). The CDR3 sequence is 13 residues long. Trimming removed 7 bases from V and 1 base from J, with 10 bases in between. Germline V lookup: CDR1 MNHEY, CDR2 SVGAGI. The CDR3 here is CASTLTGNTEAFF. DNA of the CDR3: TGTGCCAGCACCTTAACAGGGAACACTGAAGCTTTCTTT.

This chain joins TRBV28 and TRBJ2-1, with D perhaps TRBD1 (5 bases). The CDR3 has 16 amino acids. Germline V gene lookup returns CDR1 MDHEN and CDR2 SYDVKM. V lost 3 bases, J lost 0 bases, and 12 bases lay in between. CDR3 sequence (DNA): TGTGCCAGCAGTTTGGGGCACTGGAGCTCCTACAATGAGCAGTTCTTC. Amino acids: CASSLGHWSSYNEQFF.

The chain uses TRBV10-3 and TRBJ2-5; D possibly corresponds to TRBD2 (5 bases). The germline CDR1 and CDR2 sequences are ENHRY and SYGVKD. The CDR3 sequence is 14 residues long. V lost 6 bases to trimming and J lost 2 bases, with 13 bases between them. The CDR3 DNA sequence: TGTGCCATCAGAGGAGGACTGATACAAGAGACCCAGTACTTC. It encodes CAIRGGLIQETQYF.

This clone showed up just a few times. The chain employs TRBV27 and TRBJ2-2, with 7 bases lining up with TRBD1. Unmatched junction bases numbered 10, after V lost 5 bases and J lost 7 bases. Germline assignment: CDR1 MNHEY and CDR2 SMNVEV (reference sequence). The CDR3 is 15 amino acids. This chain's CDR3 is CASSPLTGKVGELFF. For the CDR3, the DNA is TGTGCCAGCAGTCCATTGACAGGGAAGGTCGGGGAGCTGTTTTTT.

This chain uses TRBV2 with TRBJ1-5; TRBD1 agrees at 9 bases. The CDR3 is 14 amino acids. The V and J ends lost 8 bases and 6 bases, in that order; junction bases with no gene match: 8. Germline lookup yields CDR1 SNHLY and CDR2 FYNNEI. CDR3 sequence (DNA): TGTGCCAGCCAATGGACAGGGGTGGGTCAGCCCCAGCATTTT. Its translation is CASQWTGVGQPQHF. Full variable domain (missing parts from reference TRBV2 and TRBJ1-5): EPEVTQTPSHQVTQMGQEVILRCVPISNHLYFYWYRQILGQKVEFLVSFYNNEISEKSEIFDDQFSVERPDGSNFTLKIRSTKLEDSAMYFCASQWTGVGQPQHFGDGTRLSIL.

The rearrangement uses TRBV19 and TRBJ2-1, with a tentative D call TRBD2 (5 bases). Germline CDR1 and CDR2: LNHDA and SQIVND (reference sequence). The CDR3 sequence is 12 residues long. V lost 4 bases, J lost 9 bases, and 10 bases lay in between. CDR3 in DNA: TGTGCCAGTAGTACAGCGGCTTTTGAGCAGTTCTTC. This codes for CASSTAAFEQFF.

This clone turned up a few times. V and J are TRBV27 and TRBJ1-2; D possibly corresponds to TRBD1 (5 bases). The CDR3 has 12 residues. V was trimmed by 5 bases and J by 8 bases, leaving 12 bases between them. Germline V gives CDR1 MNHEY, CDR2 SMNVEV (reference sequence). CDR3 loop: CASSAPGFGYTF. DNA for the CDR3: TGTGCCAGCAGTGCGCCAGGGTTCGGCTACACCTTC.

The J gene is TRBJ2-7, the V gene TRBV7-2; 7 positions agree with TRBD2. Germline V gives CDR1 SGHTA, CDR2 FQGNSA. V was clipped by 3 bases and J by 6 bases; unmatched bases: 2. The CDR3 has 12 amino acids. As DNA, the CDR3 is TGTGCCAGCAGCTTGTCTAGCGGCGAGCAGTACTTC. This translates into CASSLSSGEQYF.

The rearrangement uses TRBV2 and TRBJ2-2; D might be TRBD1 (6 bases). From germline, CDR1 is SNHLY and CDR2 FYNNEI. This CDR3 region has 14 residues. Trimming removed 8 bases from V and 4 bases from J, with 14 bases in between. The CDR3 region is CASAQNRATGELFF. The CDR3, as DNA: TGTGCCAGCGCACAAAACAGGGCCACCGGGGAGCTGTTTTTT.

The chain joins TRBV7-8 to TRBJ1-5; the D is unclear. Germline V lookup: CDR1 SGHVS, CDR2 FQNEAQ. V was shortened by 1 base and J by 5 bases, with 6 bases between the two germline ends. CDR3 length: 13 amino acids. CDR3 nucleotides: TGTGCCAGCAGCTTAGGAGTCGATCAGCCCCAGCATTTT. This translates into CASSLGVDQPQHF.

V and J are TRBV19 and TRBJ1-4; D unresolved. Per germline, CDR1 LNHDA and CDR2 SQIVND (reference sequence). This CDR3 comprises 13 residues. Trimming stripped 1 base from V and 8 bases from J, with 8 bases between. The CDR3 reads CASSIATEEKLFF. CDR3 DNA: TGTGCCAGTAGTATAGCAACGGAGGAAAAACTGTTTTTT.